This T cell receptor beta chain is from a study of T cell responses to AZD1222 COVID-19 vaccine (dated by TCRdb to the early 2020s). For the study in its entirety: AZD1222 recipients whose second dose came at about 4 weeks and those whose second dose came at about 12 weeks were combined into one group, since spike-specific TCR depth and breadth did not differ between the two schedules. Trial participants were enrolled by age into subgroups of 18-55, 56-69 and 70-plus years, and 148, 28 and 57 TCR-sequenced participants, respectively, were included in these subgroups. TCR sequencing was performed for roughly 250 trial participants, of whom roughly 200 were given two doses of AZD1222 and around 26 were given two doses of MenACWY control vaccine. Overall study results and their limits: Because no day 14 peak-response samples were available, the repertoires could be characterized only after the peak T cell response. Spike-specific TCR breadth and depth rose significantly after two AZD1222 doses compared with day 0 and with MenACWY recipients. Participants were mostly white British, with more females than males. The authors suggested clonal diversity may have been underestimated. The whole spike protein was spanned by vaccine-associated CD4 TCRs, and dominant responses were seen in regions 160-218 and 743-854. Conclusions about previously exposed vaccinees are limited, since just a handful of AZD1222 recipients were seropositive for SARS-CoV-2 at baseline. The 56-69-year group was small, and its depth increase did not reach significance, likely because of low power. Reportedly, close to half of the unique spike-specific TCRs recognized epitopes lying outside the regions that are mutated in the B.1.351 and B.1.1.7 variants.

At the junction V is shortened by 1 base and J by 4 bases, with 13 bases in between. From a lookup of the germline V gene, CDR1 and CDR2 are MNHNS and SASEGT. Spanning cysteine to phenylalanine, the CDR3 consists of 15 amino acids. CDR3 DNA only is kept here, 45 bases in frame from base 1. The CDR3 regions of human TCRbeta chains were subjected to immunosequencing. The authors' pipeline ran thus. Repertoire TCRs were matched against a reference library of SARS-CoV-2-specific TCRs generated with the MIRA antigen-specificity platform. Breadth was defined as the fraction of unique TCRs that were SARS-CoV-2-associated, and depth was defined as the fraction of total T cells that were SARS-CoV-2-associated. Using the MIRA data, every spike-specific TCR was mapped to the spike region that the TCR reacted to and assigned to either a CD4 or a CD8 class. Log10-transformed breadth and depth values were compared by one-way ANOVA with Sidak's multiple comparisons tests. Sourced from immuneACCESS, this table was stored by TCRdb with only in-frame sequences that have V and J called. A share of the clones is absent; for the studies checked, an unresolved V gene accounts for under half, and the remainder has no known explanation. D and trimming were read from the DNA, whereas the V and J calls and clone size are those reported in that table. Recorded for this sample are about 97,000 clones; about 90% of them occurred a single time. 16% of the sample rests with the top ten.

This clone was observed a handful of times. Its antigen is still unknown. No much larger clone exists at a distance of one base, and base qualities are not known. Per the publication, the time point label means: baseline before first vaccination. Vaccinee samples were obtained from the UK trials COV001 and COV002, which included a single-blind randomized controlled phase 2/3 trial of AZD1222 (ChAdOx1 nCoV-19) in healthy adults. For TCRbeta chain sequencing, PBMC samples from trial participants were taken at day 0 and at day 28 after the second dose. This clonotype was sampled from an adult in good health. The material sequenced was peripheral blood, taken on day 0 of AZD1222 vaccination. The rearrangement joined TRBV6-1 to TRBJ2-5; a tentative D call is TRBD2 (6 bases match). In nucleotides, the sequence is TGTGCCAGCAGTGAAGTGGGGGGAGTGGGAGAGACCCAGTACTTC. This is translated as CASSEVGGVGETQYF.